Below, one T cell receptor (beta chain) is given with its context. Its target is unknown. The data are from a study of blood T cells in healthy people across ages. Study results and limitations: Conclusively comparing naive with antigen-experienced cells was impossible with unsorted PBMCs.

The use of a sample-barcoded 5' primer and a J-beta primer mix characterized a second PCR of roughly 6 to 12 cycles. TCRdb fed the 5' RACE reads into MiXCR, producing one record per CDR3 protein. In the table there are 850,000 to 1,300,000 distinct CDR3 sequences, more than 40% of which are singletons. The CDR3 totals 13 residues. V lost 5 bases and J lost 10, with 15 bases in between. Germline V lookup: CDR1 MNHEY, CDR2 SVGAGI. J is TRBJ2-1 and V is TRBV6-5; no definite D call. The receptor was derived from an older woman in good health. The sequenced sample was blood. The CDR3 DNA sequence: TGTGCCAGCAGTCTCCGAAGCCTTGGAGAGCAGTTCTTC. This translates into CASSLRSLGEQFF.